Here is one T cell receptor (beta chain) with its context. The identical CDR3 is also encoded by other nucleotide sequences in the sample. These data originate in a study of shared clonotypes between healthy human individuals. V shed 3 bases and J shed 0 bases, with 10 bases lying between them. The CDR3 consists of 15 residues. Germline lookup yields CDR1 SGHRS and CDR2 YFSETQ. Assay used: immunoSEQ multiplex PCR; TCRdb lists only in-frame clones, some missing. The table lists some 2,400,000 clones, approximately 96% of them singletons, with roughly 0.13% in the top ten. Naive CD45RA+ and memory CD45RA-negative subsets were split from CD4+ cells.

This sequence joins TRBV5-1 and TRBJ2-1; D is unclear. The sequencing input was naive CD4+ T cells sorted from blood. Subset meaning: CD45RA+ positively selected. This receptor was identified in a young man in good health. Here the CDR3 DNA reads TGCGCCAGCAGCTCGTCCTCGAGCTCCTACAATGAGCAGTTCTTC. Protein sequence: CASSSSSSSYNEQFF.